The 10 T cell receptor beta chains below come from one sample, sequenced in a study of memory CD4+ T cells and cytomegalovirus serostatus. Method: immunoSEQ multiplex PCR; TCRdb's copy keeps in-frame clones and lacks some. The sample consists of about 82,000 clones, approximately 80% of them appearing once. Single viable CD3+CD4+CD8-CD45RO+ cells were sorted as the memory CD4+ T cells. The source material was memory CD4+ T cells from blood. The receptors were gathered from an adult in good health and CMV-seronegative.

The rearrangement joins TRBV7-3 to TRBJ1-2; D gene ambiguous. This CDR3 has 13 amino acids. Trimming cost V 2 bases and J 8 bases, with 12 bases left between them. Per the germline V gene, CDR1 is SGHTA and CDR2 is FQGTGA. The CDR3 loop is CASSLDQVRGYTF. The CDR3 region has the DNA TGTGCCAGCAGCTTAGACCAGGTGCGAGGCTACACCTTC. Full variable domain (rest looked up from reference TRBV7-3 and TRBJ1-2): GAGVSQTPSNKVTEKGKYVELRCDPISGHTALYWYRQSLGQGPEFLIYFQGTGAADDSGLPNDRFFAVRPEGSVSTLKIQRTERGDSAVYLCASSLDQVRGYTFGSGTRLTVV.

The chain employs TRBV28 and TRBJ1-2, with D possibly TRBD1 on 6 matching bases. Trimming removed 2 bases from V and 8 bases from J, with 9 bases in between. Germline V gene sequence: CDR1 MDHEN, CDR2 SYDVKM. The CDR3 totals 12 residues. DNA for the CDR3: TGTGCCAGCAGTTTAAGGACAGAAGGCTACACCTTC. Translating gives CASSLRTEGYTF.

The chain joins TRBV9 to TRBJ2-2; D is unresolved. Trimming stripped 6 bases from V and 2 bases from J, with 14 bases between. CDR1 and CDR2 (germline): SGDLS, YYNGEE. The CDR3 totals 15 residues. The CDR3 is CASTRTVLNTGELFF. As DNA, the CDR3 is TGTGCCAGCACCCGAACAGTGCTTAACACCGGGGAGCTGTTTTTT.

The V gene is TRBV18, the J gene TRBJ1-1; D might be TRBD1 (5 bases). The CDR3 totals 14 residues. The V end lost 1 base, the J end lost 0 bases, and 6 bases lay between the germline ends. Germline CDR1 KGHSH, CDR2 LQKENI. DNA for the CDR3: TGTGCCAGCTCACCACAGGGACTGAACACTGAAGCTTTCTTT. Its translation is CASSPQGLNTEAFF.

The J gene is TRBJ1-2, the V gene TRBV11-2; 8 nucleotides agree with TRBD1. J gave up 7 bases and V 5 bases, and 9 bases lay outside the gene matches. The germline V gene has CDR1 SGHAT and CDR2 FQNNGV. This CDR3 contains 14 residues. In nucleotides, the CDR3 is TGTGCCAGCAGCGCTTCCCGCAGGGGGCGTGGCTACACCTTC. The encoded protein is CASSASRRGRGYTF.

This chain connects TRBV27 to TRBJ2-5, with 11 bases that match TRBD2. V was pared by 6 bases and J by 2 bases, with 5 bases of the junction left unmatched. This CDR3 has 15 amino acids. Germline CDR1 MNHEY, CDR2 SMNVEV (reference sequence). The CDR3 DNA reads TGTGCCAGCAGCCCACTAGCGGGGGTACAAGAGACCCAGTACTTC. It specifies CASSPLAGVQETQYF.

In this sample, this clone turned up a few times. The genes are TRBV5-4 and TRBJ1-6; D not certain. CDR1 and CDR2 (germline): SGHNT, YYREEE (reference sequence). The CDR3 spans 15 residues. V shed 0 bases and J shed 5 bases, with 9 bases lying between them. The CDR3 DNA reads as TGTGCCAGCAGCTTGGTTCCGGGTGATAATTCACCCCTCCACTTT. Its translation is CASSLVPGDNSPLHF.

The chain is built from TRBV29-1 and TRBJ2-1, with 16 bases lining up with TRBD2. Losses at the gene ends were 6 bases for V and 11 bases for J; bases not matched to a gene: 10. The CDR3 covers 15 residues. Germline V CDR1 and CDR2: SQVTM, ANQGSEA. The CDR3: CSVAPGLAGGGKQFF. The CDR3 DNA reads as TGCAGCGTCGCTCCGGGACTAGCGGGGGGGGGCAAGCAGTTCTTC.

The V call is TRBV29-1, the J call TRBJ1-2, with 9 bases fitting TRBD1. This CDR3 contains 16 residues. Losses at the gene ends were 3 bases for V and 0 bases for J; bases not matched to a gene: 8. Per germline, CDR1 SQVTM and CDR2 ANQGSEA. The CDR3 loop reads CSVDGTGWATNYGYTF. CDR3 in DNA: TGCAGCGTTGATGGGACAGGGTGGGCGACTAACTATGGCTACACCTTC. The full variable domain, with the rest looked up from reference TRBV29-1 and TRBJ1-2, is SAVISQKPSRDICQRGTSLTIQCQVDSQVTMMFWYRQQPGQSLTLIATANQGSEATYESGFVIDKFPISRPNLTFSTLTVSNMSPEDSSIYLCSVDGTGWATNYGYTFGSGTRLTVV.

The J gene is TRBJ1-6, the V gene TRBV12-5; 8 bases line up with TRBD1. The CDR3 loop spans 13 amino acids. Germline V gives CDR1 LGHNT, CDR2 FRNRAP. V lost 4 bases to trimming and J lost 9 bases; unmatched junction nucleotides: 2. This CDR3 reads CASGSTGASPLHF. The CDR3 DNA reads TGTGCTAGTGGTTCGACAGGGGCTTCACCCCTCCACTTT.